A selection of T cell receptor beta chains follows, all from one sample in a study of identifying expanded T cells in peripheral blood. Sequencing was performed with immunoSEQ multiplex PCR; in TCRdb, only in-frame clones are kept and a portion is missing. The data show 100,000 or so clones, with roughly 91% seen just once and approximately 16% held by the top ten. The specimen sequenced was blood. The receptors derive from a person aged 18-69 years in good health. Both conserved end residues are part of each CDR3. The D gene is left open where the match is weak. The listing skips clone size in some rows; elsewhere it reads once, few, many or a size class.

size	V	J	D	DNA	CDR3
NA	TRBV5-1	TRBJ2-7	NA	TGCGCCAGCAGCTCCTCGGGGTCCCTCGGCGAGCAGTACTTC	CASSSSGSLGEQYF
NA	TRBV7-2	TRBJ1-1	NA	TGTGCCAGCAGCTTAGCGGGGGGCGTAGGCACTGAAGCTTTCTTT	CASSLAGGVGTEAFF
NA	TRBV7-2	TRBJ2-7	TRBD1	TGTGCCAGCAGCTTAGGGGAAGGCGGCAGGGGGCGTTACGAGCAGTACTTC	CASSLGEGGRGRYEQYF
NA	TRBV7-4	TRBJ1-2	TRBD1	TGTGCCAGCAGCGCGCCGGGACAGGGGCGAATAAGCCTGTATGGCTACACCTTC	CASSAPGQGRISLYGYTF
NA	TRBV6-6	TRBJ1-5	TRBD1	TGTGCCAGCAGTCCGACAGGGAGGGGAAGTCAGCCCCAGCATTTT	CASSPTGRGSQPQHF
many	TRBV4-3	TRBJ2-7	TRBD2	TGCGCCAGCAGCCGGGGGGACTACGCCTACGAGCAGTACTTC	CASSRGDYAYEQYF
NA	TRBV15	TRBJ2-6	TRBD1	TGTGCCACCAGCCCCCGAGACAGGGGGCATGTAGGTGGCAACGTCCTGACTTTC	CATSPRDRGHVGGNVLTF
once	TRBV7-2	TRBJ2-1	NA	TGTGCCAGCAGCTTAGCGGTAATAGTGGGGAAGAGGGACAATGAGCAGTTCTTC	CASSLAVIVGKRDNEQFF
NA	TRBV28	TRBJ2-6	NA	TGTGCCAGCAGTCTAGTTCAGGCAGGGGGACTCTCTGGGGCCAACGTCCTGACTTTC	CASSLVQAGGLSGANVLTF
NA	TRBV7-9	TRBJ2-2	NA	TGTGCCAGCAGCTCTCAGGGGGGCACCGGGGAGCTGTTTTTT	CASSSQGGTGELFF
NA	TRBV27	TRBJ2-7	NA	TGTGCCAGCAGTTTATCAGGCAGCTCTTCCTACGAGCAGTACTTC	CASSLSGSSSYEQYF
NA	TRBV4-1	TRBJ2-2	NA	TGCGCCAGCAGCCCGGGGCCCGGAGGGGACCGGGAGCTGTTTTTT	CASSPGPGGDRELFF
few	TRBV27	TRBJ1-2	NA	TGTGCCAGCAGCCGAGGGGTGAGCACTAACTATGGCTACACCTTC	CASSRGVSTNYGYTF
NA	TRBV9	TRBJ2-3	NA	TGTGCCAGCAGCGTAGCAGACACAGATACGCAGTATTTT	CASSVADTDTQYF
once	TRBV4-3	TRBJ1-6	NA	TGCGCCAGCAGCCAAGCATGGAGTGCGGGATCACCCCTCCACTTT	CASSQAWSAGSPLHF
once	TRBV5-1	TRBJ2-5	NA	TGCGCCAGCAGCTTGATGTCCGTGGAGACCCAGTACTTC	CASSLMSVETQYF
NA	TRBV19	TRBJ1-4	NA	TGTGCCAGTAGTATAGACTGGGGACGGGAAAAACTGTTTTTT	CASSIDWGREKLFF
once	TRBV4-3	TRBJ2-7	TRBD1	TGCGCCAGCAGCCAAGTCATTAGTGGACAGGGGGCGGGGCAGTACTTC	CASSQVISGQGAGQYF
NA	TRBV5-1	TRBJ2-2	NA	TGCGCCAGCAGCCTACTCCCAGACACCGGGGAGCTGTTTTTT	CASSLLPDTGELFF
NA	TRBV18	TRBJ2-1	TRBD2	TGTGCCAGCTCACCGCAGCGGGGGGCCCAGAGTGAGCAGTTCTTC	CASSPQRGAQSEQFF
NA	TRBV4-2	TRBJ1-5	TRBD1	TGTGCCAGCAGCCAAGATGCCAGGGGGGGAGGTCAGCCCCAGCATTTT	CASSQDARGGGQPQHF
once	TRBV5-4	TRBJ1-1	NA	TGTGCCAGCAGCTTGACGAGCAGCCCCAACACTGAAGCTTTCTTT	CASSLTSSPNTEAFF
NA	TRBV6-5	TRBJ1-1	NA	TGTGCCAGCACCGAGGGGGGCCGGAACACTGAAGCTTTCTTT	CASTEGGRNTEAFF
NA	TRBV7-2	TRBJ1-5	NA	TGTGCCAGCAGCTTAGTCGAAGATCAGCCCCAGCATTTT	CASSLVEDQPQHF
NA	TRBV6-5	TRBJ2-3	NA	TGTGCCAGCAGATGGACTAACTGGGAGTATTTT	CASRWTNWEYF
few	TRBV5-4	TRBJ2-1	NA	TGTGCCAGCAGCTCGGGACAAGATAAGTTCTTC	CASSSGQDKFF
NA	TRBV4-1	TRBJ1-1	NA	TGCGCCAGCAGCCAAGTTGTCGGGAACACTGAAGCTTTCTTT	CASSQVVGNTEAFF
NA	TRBV4-3	TRBJ1-2	TRBD1	TGCGCCAGCAGCCAAACTTTTACAGGGGGCTCGAACTATGGCTACACCTTC	CASSQTFTGGSNYGYTF
NA	TRBV5-1	TRBJ1-5	NA	TGCGCCAGCAGCTTGGCGGAACAGGGCAATCAGCCCCAGCATTTT	CASSLAEQGNQPQHF
once	TRBV5-4	TRBJ2-3	TRBD1	TGTGCCAGCAGCTTGAGGACAGGGAAGACAGATACGCAGTATTTT	CASSLRTGKTDTQYF
NA	TRBV4-3	TRBJ2-1	NA	TGCGCCAGCAGGCCCACCGAGGAGCTCTACAATGAGCAGTTCTTC	CASRPTEELYNEQFF
NA	TRBV5-4	TRBJ2-5	NA	TGTGCCAGCAGCTTGGGGACAGTGGGGGCATGGGAGACCCAGTACTTC	CASSLGTVGAWETQYF
NA	TRBV5-5	TRBJ2-7	TRBD2	TGTGCCAGCAGCTGGGGGGGTTTAGAGCAGTACTTC	CASSWGGLEQYF
NA	TRBV6-5	TRBJ2-7	NA	TGTGCCAGCAGTTCATCTCGGACCTACGAGCAGTACTTC	CASSSSRTYEQYF
NA	TRBV7-6	TRBJ2-3	TRBD2	TGTGCCAGCAGCTTAGGACTAGCGGGGGAGACCCCCCCCACAGATACGCAGTATTTT	CASSLGLAGETPPTDTQYF
NA	TRBV23-1	TRBJ2-7	TRBD1	TGCGCCAGCAGTCAACCTAACGGGACAGCCTCCTACGAGCAGTACTTC	CASSQPNGTASYEQYF
NA	TRBV19	TRBJ2-6	NA	TGTGCCAGTAGTCCCGGAAGGCAGGGGTCCGCCCAGGGGGCCAACGTCCTGACTTTC	CASSPGRQGSAQGANVLTF
NA	TRBV19	TRBJ1-1	NA	TGTGCCAGTAGTATAATAGGAGCGGGCGCGAACACTGAAGCTTTCTTT	CASSIIGAGANTEAFF
NA	TRBV5-1	TRBJ2-5	NA	TGCGCCAGCAGCTTGCTGATAGAAGAGACCCAGTACTTC	CASSLLIEETQYF
NA	TRBV7-7	TRBJ2-7	NA	TGTGCCAGCAGCTTAGGGACAGAGTACGAGCAGTACTTC	CASSLGTEYEQYF
NA	TRBV7-9	TRBJ1-5	NA	TGTGCCAGCAGCTTAGAAGGGGTGAGCAATCAGCCCCAGCATTTT	CASSLEGVSNQPQHF
once	TRBV6-6	TRBJ2-1	NA	TGTGCCAGCAGTTATGGCCCCGGGGCAGGGCAGTTCTTC	CASSYGPGAGQFF
few	TRBV27	TRBJ2-4	NA	TGTGCCAGCAGTCCCCAGGTGGCCAAAAACATTCAGTACTTC	CASSPQVAKNIQYF
few	TRBV5-4	TRBJ2-3	NA	TGTGCCAGCAGCTTTCAGGGGAGCACAGATACGCAGTATTTT	CASSFQGSTDTQYF
few	TRBV30	TRBJ2-6	NA	TGTGCCTGGAGCCGGCAGACTGGGGCCAACGTCCTGACTTTC	CAWSRQTGANVLTF
few	TRBV5-1	TRBJ2-3	TRBD1	TGCGCCAGCAGCGGCTCCGGGACAGGCTCGGGGTGGGATACGCAGTATTTT	CASSGSGTGSGWDTQYF
NA	TRBV4-3	TRBJ2-7	TRBD2	TGCGCCAGCAGCCCCCTCCATAGCGGGAGGCCCTACGAGCAGTACTTC	CASSPLHSGRPYEQYF